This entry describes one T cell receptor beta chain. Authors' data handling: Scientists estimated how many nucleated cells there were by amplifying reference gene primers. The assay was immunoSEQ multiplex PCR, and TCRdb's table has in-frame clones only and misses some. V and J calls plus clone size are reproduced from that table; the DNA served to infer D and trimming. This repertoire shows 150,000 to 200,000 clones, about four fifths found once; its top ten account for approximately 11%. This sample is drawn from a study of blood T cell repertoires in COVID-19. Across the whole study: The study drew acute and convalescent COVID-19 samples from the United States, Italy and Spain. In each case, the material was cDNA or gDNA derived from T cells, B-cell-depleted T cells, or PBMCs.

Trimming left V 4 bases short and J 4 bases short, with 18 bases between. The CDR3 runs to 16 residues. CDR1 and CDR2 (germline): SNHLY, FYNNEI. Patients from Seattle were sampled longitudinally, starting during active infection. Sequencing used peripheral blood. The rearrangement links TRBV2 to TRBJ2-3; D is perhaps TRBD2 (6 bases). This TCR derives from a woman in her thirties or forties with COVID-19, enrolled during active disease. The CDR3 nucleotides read TGTGCCAGCAGTGGGGGGGTAGCCCCGCTGGCAGATACGCAGTATTTT. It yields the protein CASSGGVAPLADTQYF.